The clone carrying this T cell receptor (beta chain) showed up just a few times. Its antigen is as yet unknown. V lost 3 bases to trimming and J lost 0 bases; unmatched junction nucleotides: 4. The CDR3 has 14 residues. Germline V gene sequence: CDR1 SQVTM, CDR2 ANQGSEA. This record comes from a study of post-analysis software for immune sequencing data. Findings and caveats of the study: Under F measure analysis, samples from one preparation batch co-clustered strongly. Elevated frequency relative to controls characterized four to six TRBV segments in patients, TRBV5-6, TRBV5-1 and TRBV20-1 among them. Controls showed significantly higher normalized Chao1 diversity than did multiple sclerosis patients.

Tagging with unique molecular identifiers was a feature of the TCR beta cDNA libraries. One entry per CDR3 protein results from TCRdb running MiXCR on the PCR reads. The sample holds approximately 730,000 distinct CDR3 sequences; roughly 46% are singletons and the top ten take approximately 5%. This chain links TRBV29-1 with TRBJ2-7; 8 bases align to TRBD2. Sequencing used blood. The clonotype originates from a girl under 18 with multiple sclerosis. This chain's CDR3 is CSVDIAGSSYEQYF. The CDR3 DNA sequence: TGCAGCGTTGACATAGCGGGGAGCTCCTACGAGCAGTACTTC.